This T cell receptor beta chain is from a study of T-cell memory formation after mild COVID-19. Study information: For the most part, TCR clusters were specific to one donor.

The study's findings and limits: Second-wave clones with a day 37 peak had unconfirmed SARS-CoV-2 specificity. Contracting clones from day 15 to 85 had balanced CD4/CD8; later expanders favoured CD4+.

Between the trimmed V and J ends, which lost 0 bases and 8 bases, there was a span of 6 bases. Per germline, CDR1 SGHKS and CDR2 YYEKEE (reference sequence). This CDR3 has 13 amino acids. TCRdb reprocessed the 5' RACE reads with MiXCR, giving one entry per CDR3 protein. The sample lists about 210,000 distinct CDR3 sequences, 10% to 13% occurring once. This clonotype occurred a few times. Antigen: not known. The receptor was isolated from a man aged 18-30 years who had mild COVID-19 (a few samples of this study predate the infection). Cell type and time point are not known. Sequencing used PBMCs or a T cell subset sorted from them (not recorded which). The genes are TRBV5-5 and TRBJ1-6; unclear D gene. The CDR3 sequence: CASSLDGDSPLHF. The CDR3 DNA sequence: TGTGCCAGCAGCTTGGACGGGGATTCACCCCTCCACTTT.